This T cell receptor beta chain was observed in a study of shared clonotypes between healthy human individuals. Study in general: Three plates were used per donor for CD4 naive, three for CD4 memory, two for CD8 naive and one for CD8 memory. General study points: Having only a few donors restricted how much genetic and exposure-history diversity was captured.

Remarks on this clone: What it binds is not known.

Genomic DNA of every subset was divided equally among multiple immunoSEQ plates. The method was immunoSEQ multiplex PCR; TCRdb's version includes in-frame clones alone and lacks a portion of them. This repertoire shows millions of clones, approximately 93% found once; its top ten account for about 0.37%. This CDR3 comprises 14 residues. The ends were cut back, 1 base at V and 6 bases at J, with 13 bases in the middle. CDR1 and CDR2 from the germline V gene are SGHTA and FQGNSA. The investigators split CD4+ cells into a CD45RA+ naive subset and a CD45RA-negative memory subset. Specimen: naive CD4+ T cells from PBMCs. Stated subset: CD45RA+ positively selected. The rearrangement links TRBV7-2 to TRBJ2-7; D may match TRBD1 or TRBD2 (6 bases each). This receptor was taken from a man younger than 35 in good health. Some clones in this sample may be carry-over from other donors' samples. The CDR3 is CASSLGPGAVEQYF. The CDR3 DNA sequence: TGTGCCAGCAGCTTAGGGCCGGGGGCAGTCGAGCAGTACTTC. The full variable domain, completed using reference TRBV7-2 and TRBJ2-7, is GAGVSQSPSNKVTEKGKDVELRCDPISGHTALYWYRQSLGQGLEFLIYFQGNSAPDKSGLPSDRFSAERTGGSVSTLTIQRTQQEDSAVYLCASSLGPGAVEQYFGPGTRLTVT.